This T cell receptor (beta chain) was sequenced for a study of CD8+CD57+ T cells in acquired aplastic anemia. CDR3 size: 15 residues. Trimming left V 6 bases short and J 2 bases short, with 17 bases between. The study's findings and limits: The study identified 25 to 30 CD8+ CDR3 sequences shared by patients and controls. Simpson's diversity of CD8+ cells was not significantly different in patients compared with controls.

Turning to this clonotype: What it recognizes is unknown.

The authors sequenced patients whose flow cytometry had shown CD8+CD57+ cell expansion. TCR beta VDJ and CDR3 profiles were obtained from a genomic DNA template. MiXCR, applied by TCRdb to the reads, yields one record per CDR3 protein. The sample records about 270,000 distinct CDR3 sequences, 70% to 85% being singletons. V and J are TRBV12-3 or TRBV12-4 and TRBJ2-7; a possible D gene is TRBD2 (6 bases). This TCR was sampled from a human donor with aplastic anemia. The specimen was sorted CD4+, CD8+, or CD8+CD57+ T cells (not recorded which) from PBMCs. CDR3 protein: CASRQTRDFPYEQYF. The CDR3 DNA reads TGTGCCAGCAGACAAACCCGGGACTTCCCCTACGAGCAGTACTTC.